The next 25 T cell receptor beta chains were all read from a single sample in a study of T cell responses to AZD1222 COVID-19 vaccine. Clones were sequenced by immunoSEQ multiplex PCR, and TCRdb holds only the in-frame ones, with some missing. The sample records some 120,000 clones, about 89% being singletons. The sequenced sample was peripheral blood, obtained on day 0 of AZD1222 vaccination. These receptors were obtained from an adult in good health.

The chain uses TRBV19 and TRBJ1-6; 7 bases are a match to TRBD1. Germline V gene sequence: CDR1 LNHDA, CDR2 SQIVND (reference sequence). V shed 3 bases, J shed 10 bases, and the junction held 12 bases outside the gene matches. The CDR3 contains 16 residues. Here the CDR3 reads CASSMRGGGPGSPLHF. The CDR3 bases are TGTGCCAGTAGTATGAGGGGAGGGGGCCCGGGATCACCCCTCCACTTT.

The chain combines TRBV5-6 with TRBJ1-1, with 7 bases aligning to TRBD1. J was trimmed by 3 bases and V by 1 base; bases with no gene match: 6. CDR1 and CDR2 from the germline V gene are SGHDT and YYEEEE. This CDR3 spans 15 amino acids. The DNA of the CDR3 is TGTGCCAGCAGCTTGACGGACAGGTCATACACTGAAGCTTTCTTT. Its protein product is CASSLTDRSYTEAFF.

The V and J genes are TRBV10-1 and TRBJ2-4, with 8 bases matching TRBD2. The CDR3 is 18 amino acids. The germline V gene encodes CDR1 WNHNN and CDR2 SYGVQD (reference sequence). J lost 1 base, V lost 5 bases, and 13 bases had no gene match. The CDR3 bases are TGCGCCAGCAGTTACCCGGGACTAGTAGGGCAGGCCAAAAACATTCAGTACTTC. Its protein is CASSYPGLVGQAKNIQYF.

For this clone: The sample carries other DNA sequences with the same CDR3. This chain links TRBV12-3 or TRBV12-4 with TRBJ2-7; D may be TRBD1 (7 bases). Trimming pared 1 base from V and 6 bases from J, leaving 10 bases between. This CDR3 contains 13 residues. The CDR3 DNA follows: TGTGCCAGCAGTTTAGGGCAGGGGGGCGAGCAGTACTTC. Translating it yields CASSLGQGGEQYF.

This clone was seen a single time. The chain uses TRBV6-5 and TRBJ2-5; D ambiguous. Germline V gene data show CDR1 as MNHEY and CDR2 as SVGAGI. The germline V and J ends were trimmed by 8 bases and 1 base, with 11 bases remaining between them. The CDR3 totals 13 residues. The CDR3 here is CASDLLGQETQYF. As DNA, the CDR3 is TGTGCCAGCGACCTCTTGGGCCAAGAGACCCAGTACTTC.

This clone was counted a single time. This chain links TRBV7-2 with TRBJ1-2; D unclear. Germline CDR1 and CDR2: SGHTA and FQGNSA. The CDR3 runs to 15 residues. Between the trimmed V and J ends, which lost 10 bases and 4 bases, there was a span of 22 bases. CDR3: CATFTAAVVGYGYTF. CDR3 nucleotide sequence: TGTGCCACCTTTACAGCGGCGGTGGTAGGCTATGGCTACACCTTC.

The rearrangement uses TRBV30 and TRBJ1-2; D gene unclear. This CDR3 comprises 13 residues. The V end lost 0 bases, the J end lost 0 bases, and 5 bases lay between the germline ends. Germline CDR1 GTSNPN, CDR2 SVGIG (reference sequence). CDR3 protein: CAWSVGPNYGYTF. The DNA for the CDR3 is TGTGCCTGGAGTGTTGGCCCTAACTATGGCTACACCTTC. Combining the CDR3 with reference TRBV30 and TRBJ1-2 gives the whole variable domain SQTIHQWPATLVQPVGSPLSLECTVEGTSNPNLYWYRQAAGRGLQLLFYSVGIGQISSEVPQNLSASRPQDRQFILSSKKLLLSDSGFYLCAWSVGPNYGYTFGSGTRLTVV.

The chain couples TRBV30 to TRBJ1-4; D remains unclear. The CDR3 consists of 15 residues. Germline CDR1 reads GTSNPN; CDR2 reads SVGIG (reference sequence). V shed 0 bases and J shed 8 bases, with 16 bases lying between them. The DNA of the CDR3 is TGTGCCTGGAGTGTAGGTTCCGGGTTTGGGGAAAAACTGTTTTTT. It encodes CAWSVGSGFGEKLFF.

The CDR3 region is CASRGAASYEQYF. The CDR3 DNA reads as TGTGCCAGCAGGGGGGCGGCCTCCTACGAGCAGTACTTC. This chain connects TRBV28 to TRBJ2-7; D might be TRBD1 (6 bases). V was trimmed by 6 bases and J by 0 bases, leaving 9 bases between them. The CDR3 has 13 residues. The germline gives CDR1 MDHEN, CDR2 SYDVKM.

This chain connects TRBV19 to TRBJ1-5, with D maybe TRBD1 (5 bases). The V and J ends lost 8 bases and 0 bases respectively, with 17 bases between them. Germline-derived CDR1 and CDR2 are LNHDA and SQIVND (reference sequence). CDR3 length: 16 residues. The CDR3 DNA sequence: TGTGCCAGTCGATGGGGGGTATCTGGTAGCAATCAGCCCCAGCATTTT. Translated: CASRWGVSGSNQPQHF.

This chain links TRBV6-5 with TRBJ1-5, with 10 bases that match TRBD1. The CDR3 is 14 residues long. The V gene's germline CDR1 is MNHEY and CDR2 SVGAGI. J was trimmed by 7 bases and V by 6 bases; bases with no gene match: 6. The CDR3 here is CASRGTGVEQPQHF. CDR3 in DNA: TGTGCCAGCAGGGGGACAGGGGTTGAGCAGCCCCAGCATTTT.

V and J are TRBV27 and TRBJ1-2, with 12 bases fitting TRBD1. Germline loops: CDR1 MNHEY, CDR2 SMNVEV (reference sequence). The CDR3 contains 15 residues. V trimming: 3 bases; J trimming: 7 bases; junction bases outside the gene matches: 6. The CDR3 DNA reads as TGTGCCAGCAGTTTGGCCGGGACAGGGGGCCTTGGCTACACCTTC. Protein: CASSLAGTGGLGYTF.

This chain connects TRBV9 to TRBJ1-3; 9 bases map to TRBD1. The germline CDR1 and CDR2 sequences are SGDLS and YYNGEE. V lost 4 bases, J lost 6 bases, and 5 bases stayed unmatched. There are 14 residues in the CDR3. The CDR3 bases are TGTGCCAGCAGCCCACAGGGGGCCATAAACACCATATATTTT. The encoded protein is CASSPQGAINTIYF. Based on the CDR3 plus reference TRBV9 and TRBJ1-3, the full variable domain is DSGVTQTPKHLITATGQRVTLRCSPRSGDLSVYWYQQSLDQGLQFLIQYYNGEERAKGNILERFSAQQFPDLHSELNLSSLELGDSALYFCASSPQGAINTIYFGEGSWLTVV.

The chain is built from TRBV19 and TRBJ2-7; 14 nucleotides match TRBD2. Germline V gene lookup returns CDR1 LNHDA and CDR2 SQIVND (reference sequence). V shed 5 bases and J 3 bases; nucleotides not matched to a gene: 12. The CDR3 length is 18 residues. The CDR3 loop is CASSSGLAGVLRIYEQYF. CDR3 nucleotides: TGTGCCAGTAGTTCGGGACTAGCGGGAGTTCTCCGGATCTACGAGCAGTACTTC.

The rearrangement links TRBV12-3 or TRBV12-4 to TRBJ1-1, with a possible D match to TRBD1 (6 bases). Trimming took off 1 base at V and 10 bases at J, with 13 bases between the two ends. This CDR3 comprises 13 residues. CDR3 amino acids: CASSLVNRDLAFF. In nucleotides, the CDR3 is TGTGCCAGCAGTTTAGTCAACAGGGATTTAGCTTTCTTT.

The chain couples TRBV28 to TRBJ2-7; 7 bases match TRBD2. Germline CDR1 reads MDHEN; CDR2 reads SYDVKM. This CDR3 is built from 15 residues. J lost 5 bases, V lost 4 bases, and 11 bases had no gene match. The CDR3 region is CASSWGGGPIHEQYF. The CDR3, as DNA: TGTGCCAGCAGTTGGGGGGGAGGGCCAATTCACGAGCAGTACTTC.

This rearrangement joins TRBV9 to TRBJ1-3; possible D gene TRBD1, 5 bases. V lost 4 bases and J lost 0, with 14 bases in between. Germline CDR1 and CDR2: SGDLS and YYNGEE. The CDR3 is 16 amino acids. The DNA of the CDR3 is TGTGCCAGCAGCTCTAGTGGGGGATTCTCTGGAAACACCATATATTTT. Translated, it gives CASSSSGGFSGNTIYF.

The chain has TRBV27 and TRBJ1-1; unclear D gene. The germline CDR1 and CDR2 sequences are MNHEY and SMNVEV (reference sequence). The CDR3 consists of 14 residues. V dropped 4 bases and J dropped 0 bases, with 9 bases sitting between them. DNA for the CDR3: TGTGCCAGCAGTTACGGAATCATGAACACTGAAGCTTTCTTT. It is translated as CASSYGIMNTEAFF.

The chain employs TRBV18 and TRBJ2-7; 8 bases match TRBD2. V dropped 3 bases and J dropped 0; count of bases not matched to a gene: 4. Germline CDR1 KGHSH, CDR2 LQKENI. The CDR3 is 15 residues long. CDR3 amino acids: CASSPKRGSSYEQYF. CDR3 in DNA: TGTGCCAGCTCACCTAAGCGGGGGAGCTCCTACGAGCAGTACTTC.

The J gene is TRBJ2-1, the V gene TRBV20-1, with TRBD2 matching over 9 bases. The ends lost 3 bases at V and 9 bases at J; junction bases unmatched: 9. Germline-derived CDR1 and CDR2 are DFQATT and SNEGSKA (reference sequence). The CDR3 runs 14 residues. The DNA of the CDR3 is TGCAGTGCTAGTGCCCCGGGACTAGCTAGTGAGCAGTTCTTC. It yields the protein CSASAPGLASEQFF.

This clone was found once. The chain recombines TRBV9 with TRBJ1-1, with D possibly TRBD1 on 5 matching bases. Trimming removed 0 bases at V and 7 bases at J, with 10 bases between. Per the germline V gene, CDR1 is SGDLS and CDR2 is YYNGEE. The CDR3 covers 13 residues. The CDR3 loop reads CASSVGTTSEAFF. The CDR3 nucleotides are TGTGCCAGCAGCGTAGGGACAACCAGTGAAGCTTTCTTT.

The chain uses TRBV5-1 and TRBJ1-2; 7 bases line up with TRBD1. Trimming at V came to 4 bases and at J to 2 bases, leaving 20 bases not matched to a gene. The V gene's germline CDR1 is SGHRS and CDR2 YFSETQ. This CDR3 spans 19 amino acids. The CDR3 region has the DNA TGCGCCAGCAGCCGGCTCGGAGGGGGCATCGGGCTACCGAACTATGGCTACACCTTC. It is translated as CASSRLGGGIGLPNYGYTF. Full variable domain (outside the CDR3, taken from reference TRBV5-1 and TRBJ1-2): KAGVTQTPRYLIKTRGQQVTLSCSPISGHRSVSWYQQTPGQGLQFLFEYFSETQRNKGNFPGRFSGRQFSNSRSEMNVSTLELGDSALYLCASSRLGGGIGLPNYGYTFGSGTRLTVV.

The sample holds one count of this clone. This rearrangement joins TRBV5-1 to TRBJ1-2, with 8 positions matching TRBD1. Germline V gene sequence: CDR1 SGHRS, CDR2 YFSETQ. This CDR3 has 13 residues. V was clipped by 3 bases and J by 3 bases; unmatched bases: 1. The CDR3 DNA sequence: TGCGCCAGCAGCTCACAGGGGGACTATGGCTACACCTTC. Translation: CASSSQGDYGYTF.

A few counts support this clone. The genes are TRBV6-1 and TRBJ2-7; unclear D gene. The CDR3 extends over 13 amino acids. The germline CDR1 and CDR2 sequences are MNHNS and SASEGT. Between the trimmed V and J ends, which lost 2 bases and 0 bases, there was a span of 5 bases. The CDR3 DNA follows: TGTGCCAGCAGTGAACCAGCCTCCTACGAGCAGTACTTC. It translates to CASSEPASYEQYF.

The CDR3 nucleotides read TGTGCCAGCAGTCGAGGGGGGGCTCAATCCTACGAGCAGTACTTC. This encodes CASSRGGAQSYEQYF. The chain carries TRBV6-5 and TRBJ2-7, with D possibly being TRBD2 (7 bases). The CDR3 consists of 15 residues. Trimming stripped 5 bases from V and 1 base from J, with 15 bases between. CDR1 is MNHEY, CDR2 SVGAGI, per germline.